Listed below are T cell receptor beta chains from one sample, sequenced in a study of cytomegalovirus exposure and HLA in healthy donors. Data came from immunoSEQ multiplex PCR; TCRdb stores just in-frame clones and leaves some out. The sample lists around 130,000 clones, approximately 80% occurring once. The source material was PBMCs. The receptors were gathered from a woman between 18 and 29 years old in good health and CMV-seronegative. Both conserved end residues are part of each CDR3. A D gene is named only where the DNA matches it firmly. Some rows have no size entry. The others give once, few or many, or a class for an expanded clone.

d_gene	len	abundance	v_gene	j_gene	CDR3nt	CDR3aa
.	15	.	TRBV4-2	TRBJ1-1	TGTGCCAGCAGCCAAGTAAAGAGAATGAACACTGAAGCTTTCTTT	CASSQVKRMNTEAFF
TRBD1	15	.	TRBV30	TRBJ1-1	TGTGCCTGGAGTCCCCCGGGACAGGTGAACACTGAAGCTTTCTTT	CAWSPPGQVNTEAFF
TRBD1	16	.	TRBV5-5	TRBJ2-7	TGTGCCAGCAGCTGGGATATGGACAGGTTTCCCTACGAGCAGTACTTC	CASSWDMDRFPYEQYF
.	14	.	TRBV5-4	TRBJ2-3	TGTGCCAGCAGCCTGTGGACTGGCGTGGATACGCAGTATTTT	CASSLWTGVDTQYF
.	14	.	TRBV27	TRBJ1-4	TGTGCCAGCACAAACAGCGGAGAGAATGAAAAACTGTTTTTT	CASTNSGENEKLFF
TRBD1	13	few	TRBV6-5	TRBJ1-1	TGTGCCAGCAGTTATTACGGGACAGGGCCAGCTTTCTTT	CASSYYGTGPAFF
TRBD1	16	once	TRBV5-1	TRBJ1-2	TGCGCCAGCAGCTTGGCGGGACAGGGGGCAACGGGTGGCTACACCTTC	CASSLAGQGATGGYTF
TRBD1	18	.	TRBV7-8	TRBJ1-2	TGTGCCAGCAGCTCCTCCGGGGACAGGAGGTACGGCTCGGGCGGCTACACCTTC	CASSSSGDRRYGSGGYTF
TRBD2	15	.	TRBV5-4	TRBJ2-5	TGTGCCAGCAGCCGGGGGGGGCCAGATCAAGAGACCCAGTACTTC	CASSRGGPDQETQYF
.	14	.	TRBV7-8	TRBJ2-3	TGTGCCAGCAGCTTAGGCTCTAGAACAGATACGCAGTATTTT	CASSLGSRTDTQYF
TRBD1	14	.	TRBV2	TRBJ1-4	TGTGCCAGCAACCAGGACAGGCTTAATGAAAAACTGTTTTTT	CASNQDRLNEKLFF
.	15	.	TRBV4-1	TRBJ1-1	TGCGCCAGCAGCCAGCCTGAACAGATGAACACTGAAGCTTTCTTT	CASSQPEQMNTEAFF
TRBD1	13	few	TRBV29-1	TRBJ1-5	TGCAGCGTCGCAGGGGGCCCGGGACAGCCCCAGCATTTT	CSVAGGPGQPQHF
TRBD1	15	.	TRBV10-2	TRBJ1-1	TGCGCCAGCAGTGAGCCAGGGGGCCGGAACACTGAAGCTTTCTTT	CASSEPGGRNTEAFF
.	14	.	TRBV5-6	TRBJ2-5	TGTGCCAGCAGCTCGACGGGTCTAGCGGAGACCCAGTACTTC	CASSSTGLAETQYF
.	12	.	TRBV2	TRBJ1-2	TGTGCCAGCGATATAGAAAACTATGGCTACACCTTC	CASDIENYGYTF
.	15	.	TRBV9	TRBJ1-2	TGTGCCAGCAGCGTCGGGGAGAGCCCTAACTATGGCTACACCTTC	CASSVGESPNYGYTF
TRBD2	13	.	TRBV14	TRBJ2-3	TGTGCCAGCAGGACTAGCGGCACAGATACGCAGTATTTT	CASRTSGTDTQYF
TRBD2	15	.	TRBV5-1	TRBJ2-1	TGCGCCAGCAGCTTGGCCGACGGGAGGGCCATTGAGCAGTTCTTC	CASSLADGRAIEQFF
.	14	.	TRBV10-3	TRBJ2-5	TGTGCCATCAGTGGGGCGGGGTACCAAGAGACCCAGTACTTC	CAISGAGYQETQYF
.	16	once	TRBV4-1	TRBJ2-7	TGCGCCAGCAGCCAAGTACGTGAGGACACCACCTACGAGCAGTACTTC	CASSQVREDTTYEQYF
.	13	.	TRBV5-1	TRBJ2-7	TGCGCCAGCAGCTTGGGGTCAGGGCGAGAGCAGTACTTC	CASSLGSGREQYF